This T cell receptor (beta chain) emerged from a study of blood T cell repertoires in COVID-19. Looking at the study overall: The samples span acute and convalescent COVID-19 from the United States, Italy and Spain. The cDNA or gDNA used as material had been derived from T cells, B-cell-depleted T cells, or PBMCs.

The CDR3 is 18 amino acids. CDR1 and CDR2 from the germline V gene are LGHDT and YNNKEL (reference sequence). Trimming cost V 3 bases and J 2 bases; bases outside gene matches: 16. Sequencing was performed with immunoSEQ multiplex PCR; in TCRdb, only in-frame clones are kept and a portion is missing. The sample holds 200,000 to 300,000 clones; more than 85% are singletons and the top ten take approximately 2.6%. Sequencing was performed on peripheral blood. This sequence joins TRBV3-1 (or the pseudogene TRBV3-2) and TRBJ2-7, with 7 bases identical to TRBD1. The clonotype originates from a person aged 18-35 years with COVID-19, enrolled during active disease. DNA for the CDR3: TGTGCCAGCAGCCAGCCGGGACAGCCGACCGAAAATCCCTACGAGCAGTACTTC. Translating gives CASSQPGQPTENPYEQYF.